This entry features one T cell receptor beta chain sequence. Expressed TCRB transcripts were sequenced because the entire RNA isolate underwent reverse transcription. Generated by immunoSEQ multiplex PCR, the TCRdb table keeps only in-frame clones and is missing some. Altogether under 150,000 clones are present, about 44% being singletons, with the ten largest covering under 0.45%. The CDR3 extends over 14 amino acids. V was clipped by 6 bases and J by 3 bases; unmatched bases: 4. Per germline, CDR1 KGHSH and CDR2 LQKENI. This sample stems from a study of beta chain features in type 1 diabetes. The clonotype originates from a young man in good health. Sequenced input: Tregs from blood. The chain employs TRBV18 and TRBJ2-3, with 9 nucleotides matching TRBD1. The CDR3: CASSLGQGTDTQYF. CDR3 sequence (DNA): TGTGCCAGCTCTCTTGGACAGGGGACAGATACGCAGTATTTT.